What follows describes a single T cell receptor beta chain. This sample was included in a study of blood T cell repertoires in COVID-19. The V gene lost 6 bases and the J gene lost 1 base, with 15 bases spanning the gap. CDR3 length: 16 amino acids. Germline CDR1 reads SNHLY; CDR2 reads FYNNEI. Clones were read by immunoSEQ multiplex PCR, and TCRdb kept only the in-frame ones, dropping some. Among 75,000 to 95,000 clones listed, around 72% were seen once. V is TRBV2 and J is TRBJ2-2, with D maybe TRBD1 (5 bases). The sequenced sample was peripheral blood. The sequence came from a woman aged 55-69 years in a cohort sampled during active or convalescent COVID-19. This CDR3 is CASSRGASGNTGELFF. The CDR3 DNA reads TGTGCCAGCAGCCGTGGGGCATCCGGGAACACCGGGGAGCTGTTTTTT. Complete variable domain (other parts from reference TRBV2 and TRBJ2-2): EPEVTQTPSHQVTQMGQEVILRCVPISNHLYFYWYRQILGQKVEFLVSFYNNEISEKSEIFDDQFSVERPDGSNFTLKIRSTKLEDSAMYFCASSRGASGNTGELFFGEGSRLTVL.